This entry lists 28 T cell receptor beta chains sequenced from one sample in a study of T cell changes during pregnancy in multiple sclerosis (dated by TCRdb to the late 2010s). Libraries were built with the immunoSEQ multiplex PCR assay. What TCRdb holds here is the immuneACCESS table cut down to in-frame rearrangements. Part of the clones is not present; checked against another copy, under half of the missing clones reflect an unresolved V gene, and the others are unexplained. Within this sample are 130,000 or so clones, with under 95% of them counted one time only. Together, the top ten hold 6% to 7% of the sample. Here the sequenced sample was peripheral blood, taken before pregnancy. The receptors were sampled from a female donor with multiple sclerosis, enrolled in a pregnancy study.

CDR3 in DNA: TGTGCCAGTAGTACCAGGGAAACTAACTATGGCTACACCTTC. Translation: CASSTRETNYGYTF. The chain combines TRBV19 with TRBJ1-2; TRBD1 is a possible D gene (5 bases). Between the trimmed V and J ends, which lost 4 bases and 0 bases, there was a span of 9 bases. Germline assignment: CDR1 LNHDA and CDR2 SQIVND (reference sequence). This CDR3 has 14 residues.

The rearrangement uses TRBV2 and TRBJ1-4; D perhaps matches TRBD1 (5 bases). This CDR3 is 16 amino acids long. The germline CDR1 and CDR2 sequences are SNHLY and FYNNEI. Trimming removed 7 bases at V and 8 bases at J, with 23 bases between. CDR3: CASNAVGVQVREKLFF. CDR3 DNA sequence: TGTGCCAGCAATGCCGTAGGGGTACAGGTTCGGGAAAAACTGTTTTTT.

The chain employs TRBV5-1 and TRBJ2-3; 10 bases match TRBD2. Germline CDR1 SGHRS, CDR2 YFSETQ. With V trimmed by 4 bases and J by 2 bases, 7 bases remained unmatched. The CDR3 covers 16 residues. CDR3 amino acids: CASSPTLAGVTDTQYF. In nucleotides, the CDR3 is TGCGCCAGCAGCCCCACCCTAGCGGGGGTCACAGATACGCAGTATTTT.

V and J are TRBV28 and TRBJ1-3; TRBD1 might be the D (5 bases). This CDR3 is built from 15 residues. Germline V gene sequence: CDR1 MDHEN, CDR2 SYDVKM. V was cut by 3 bases and J by 1 base, with 10 bases left in between. CDR3 region: CASSFWRGSGNTIYF. In nucleotides, the CDR3 is TGTGCCAGCAGTTTTTGGAGGGGTTCTGGAAACACCATATATTTT. Drawing the rest from reference TRBV28 and TRBJ1-3, the complete variable domain is DVKVTQSSRYLVKRTGEKVFLECVQDMDHENMFWYRQDPGLGLRLIYFSYDVKMKEKGDIPEGYSVSREKKERFSLILESASTNQTSMYLCASSFWRGSGNTIYFGEGSWLTVV.

The chain recombines TRBV5-1 with TRBJ2-7; the D gene is possibly TRBD1 (6 bases). The CDR3 consists of 14 residues. Per the germline V gene, CDR1 is SGHRS and CDR2 is YFSETQ. With 8 bases removed from V and 0 bases from J, the gap between germline ends came to 15 bases. CDR3 protein: CASRLDSRSYEQYF. DNA for the CDR3: TGCGCCAGTCGACTGGACAGCCGCTCCTACGAGCAGTACTTC.

The chain carries TRBV7-9 and TRBJ2-1, with D uncertain. Trimming took off 3 bases at V and 10 bases at J, with 10 bases between the two ends. CDR1 is SEHNR, CDR2 FQNEAQ, per germline (reference sequence). The CDR3 consists of 12 residues. The CDR3 DNA follows: TGTGCCAGCAGCTTTGTATTCGGGGAGCAGTTCTTC. It translates to CASSFVFGEQFF.

This chain joins TRBV7-2 and TRBJ2-3, with 10 bases lining up with TRBD2. The CDR3 has 16 amino acids. Germline lookup yields CDR1 SGHTA and CDR2 FQGNSA. Germline trimming cut 5 bases from V and 0 bases from J; bases unmatched to any gene: 5. The CDR3 bases are TGTGCCAGCAGCCTCGGACTAGCGGTTAGCACAGATACGCAGTATTTT. Encoded protein: CASSLGLAVSTDTQYF.

The chain combines TRBV9 with TRBJ2-5, with a weak D call TRBD2 (7 bases). The V end lost 0 bases, the J end lost 3 bases, and 12 bases lay between the germline ends. CDR3 length equals 15 residues. Germline loops: CDR1 SGDLS, CDR2 YYNGEE. CDR3 nucleotide sequence: TGTGCCAGCAGCGTAGGCGGGGGCCAAAAAGAGACCCAGTACTTC. Translating gives CASSVGGGQKETQYF.

The chain is built from TRBV5-1 and TRBJ1-1; unclear D gene. The germline V gene encodes CDR1 SGHRS and CDR2 YFSETQ. V was clipped by 1 base and J by 0 bases, with 10 bases between them. This CDR3 has 15 residues. Here the CDR3 reads CASSLNAGMNTEAFF. The CDR3, as DNA: TGCGCCAGCAGCTTGAATGCAGGCATGAACACTGAAGCTTTCTTT.

J is TRBJ2-7 and V is TRBV6-1, with D maybe TRBD1 (6 bases). This CDR3 comprises 13 residues. Germline loops: CDR1 MNHNS, CDR2 SASEGT. The V end was cut by 3 bases, the J end by 4 bases, with 10 bases between. The CDR3 nucleotides are TGTGCCAGCAGTGACTGGACAGTTTACGAGCAGTACTTC. It codes for CASSDWTVYEQYF.

This clone showed up just once. The genes are TRBV9 and TRBJ2-7; TRBD2 aligns across 9 bases. V dropped 0 bases and J dropped 6; count of bases not matched to a gene: 7. This CDR3 has 15 residues. Germline values: CDR1 SGDLS, CDR2 YYNGEE. This CDR3 is CASSVVGAGGGEQYF. CDR3 bases: TGTGCCAGCAGCGTAGTTGGAGCGGGGGGCGGCGAGCAGTACTTC.

This clone was picked up one time. The chain couples TRBV13 to TRBJ2-7; no firm D call. The germline CDR1 and CDR2 sequences are PRHDT and FYEKMQ (reference sequence). The V end was cut by 4 bases, the J end by 1 base, with 5 bases between. The CDR3 contains 12 residues. CDR3 in amino acids: CASSSSSYEQYF. The CDR3 bases are TGTGCCAGCAGCTCCTCTTCCTACGAGCAGTACTTC.

The CDR3 DNA reads TGTGCCAGCAGCTACGGTGAGCAGTTCTTC. This sequence encodes CASSYGEQFF. The chain joins TRBV11-2 to TRBJ2-1, with D unclear. Germline assignment: CDR1 SGHAT and CDR2 FQNNGV. The CDR3 sequence is 10 residues long. Trimming left V 4 bases short and J 9 bases short, with 4 bases between.

J is TRBJ2-3 and V is TRBV5-8, with 7 bases lining up with TRBD2. Germline V lookup: CDR1 SGHTS, CDR2 YDEGEE. V was pared by 0 bases and J by 10 bases, with 5 bases of the junction left unmatched. The CDR3 runs 13 residues. The CDR3 bases are TGTGCCAGCAGCTTGGAGCGGGAAAAGGCGCAGTATTTT. It encodes CASSLEREKAQYF.

The DNA of the CDR3 is TGTGCCAGCATTCCGACAGGGGGCCTGAACACTGAAGCTTTCTTT. Protein: CASIPTGGLNTEAFF. The rearrangement joins TRBV6-1 to TRBJ1-1, with 10 nucleotides matching TRBD1. V lost 7 bases to trimming and J lost 0 bases; unmatched junction nucleotides: 5. The CDR3 is 15 amino acids. Germline CDR1 is MNHNS and CDR2 is SASEGT.

The chain has TRBV14 and TRBJ1-5; TRBD1 matches 8 bases. The CDR3 loop spans 13 amino acids. With 4 bases clipped from V and 4 bases from J, the junction kept 0 bases outside the gene matches. The germline V gene encodes CDR1 SGHDN and CDR2 FVKESK. This CDR3 is CASSRTGNQPQHF. The CDR3 coding sequence is TGTGCCAGCAGCCGGACAGGGAATCAGCCCCAGCATTTT.

The chain joins TRBV6-5 to TRBJ1-3; D is uncertain. This CDR3 comprises 14 residues. Trimming shortened V by 6 bases and J by 0 bases, and 9 bases separated the two germline ends. Per the germline V gene, CDR1 is MNHEY and CDR2 is SVGAGI. In DNA, the CDR3 is TGTGCCAGCAGACTAGGCGTCTCTGGAAACACCATATATTTT. Translating it yields CASRLGVSGNTIYF.

The chain employs TRBV27 and TRBJ2-3; the D gene is possibly TRBD2 (6 bases). This CDR3 comprises 14 residues. From germline, CDR1 is MNHEY and CDR2 SMNVEV (reference sequence). Trimming left V 6 bases short and J 4 bases short, with 14 bases between. The CDR3, as DNA: TGTGCCAGCAGGTGGCAGGAGGGAGCAGATACGCAGTATTTT. This codes for CASRWQEGADTQYF.

In this sample, this clone turned up once. The gene calls are TRBV19 and TRBJ2-1; D may be TRBD1 (5 bases). This CDR3 has 13 residues. Germline V gene lookup returns CDR1 LNHDA and CDR2 SQIVND (reference sequence). V was cut by 7 bases and J by 4 bases, with 11 bases left in between. In nucleotides, the CDR3 is TGTGCCAGTAACCCAGGGCAATACAATGAGCAGTTCTTC. It yields the protein CASNPGQYNEQFF.

This chain joins TRBV10-3 and TRBJ1-1, with D hard to call. Germline lookup yields CDR1 ENHRY and CDR2 SYGVKD. The CDR3 has 12 amino acids. V lost 7 bases and J lost 1, with 7 bases in between. The CDR3 sequence is CAITPGNTEAFF. The CDR3 DNA follows: TGTGCCATCACCCCAGGGAACACTGAAGCTTTCTTT.

This clone was detected only once. This chain joins TRBV28 and TRBJ1-5; TRBD1 agrees at 8 bases. With V trimmed by 3 bases and J by 3 bases, 7 bases remained unmatched. Germline V gene lookup returns CDR1 MDHEN and CDR2 SYDVKM. The CDR3 extends over 16 amino acids. CDR3 loop: CASSFETGDFNQPQHF. CDR3 DNA: TGTGCCAGCAGTTTCGAGACAGGGGATTTCAATCAGCCCCAGCATTTT. Filled out from reference TRBV28 and TRBJ1-5, the complete variable domain reads DVKVTQSSRYLVKRTGEKVFLECVQDMDHENMFWYRQDPGLGLRLIYFSYDVKMKEKGDIPEGYSVSREKKERFSLILESASTNQTSMYLCASSFETGDFNQPQHFGDGTRLSIL.

The V and J genes are TRBV5-1 and TRBJ2-3, with 11 bases matching TRBD2. V lost 4 bases to trimming and J lost 1 base; unmatched junction nucleotides: 5. Germline CDR1 and CDR2: SGHRS and YFSETQ. CDR3 size: 16 residues. The CDR3 nucleotides read TGCGCCAGCAGCCCCGGGACTAGCGGACGCACAGATACGCAGTATTTT. This translates into CASSPGTSGRTDTQYF. The variable domain in full, completed from reference TRBV5-1 and TRBJ2-3, reads KAGVTQTPRYLIKTRGQQVTLSCSPISGHRSVSWYQQTPGQGLQFLFEYFSETQRNKGNFPGRFSGRQFSNSRSEMNVSTLELGDSALYLCASSPGTSGRTDTQYFGPGTRLTVL.

The sample holds one count of this clone. This chain links TRBV28 with TRBJ1-2; possibly TRBD1 for D (6 bases). The V end was cut by 7 bases, the J end by 4 bases, with 16 bases between. The V gene's germline CDR1 is MDHEN and CDR2 SYDVKM. The CDR3 length is 14 residues. The CDR3, as DNA: TGTGCCAGCAACGAAAGGGGGGGGGTCTATGGCTACACCTTC. Amino acid sequence: CASNERGGVYGYTF.

In DNA, the CDR3 is TGTGCCAGCAGAAACGTGGCAGGCATTAATTCACCCCTCCACTTT. As protein: CASRNVAGINSPLHF. The chain employs TRBV11-2 and TRBJ1-6; D call uncertain. Trimming left V 6 bases short and J 6 bases short, with 15 bases between. CDR1 SGHAT and CDR2 FQNNGV come from the germline V gene. This CDR3 region has 15 residues.

The chain couples TRBV29-1 to TRBJ1-1; 9 positions agree with TRBD1. Trimming at V came to 3 bases and at J to 3 bases, leaving 11 bases not matched to a gene. CDR1 is SQVTM and CDR2 is ANQGSEA in the germline V gene. There are 16 residues in the CDR3. CDR3 sequence reads: CSVEKQGAPRDTEAFF. CDR3 sequence (DNA): TGCAGCGTTGAGAAACAGGGGGCGCCGAGGGACACTGAAGCTTTCTTT.

The rearrangement uses TRBV6-4 and TRBJ2-5; perhaps TRBD1 as D (5 bases). This CDR3 is built from 13 residues. CDR1 and CDR2 from the germline V gene are MRHNA and SNTAGT. The V end was cut by 3 bases, the J end by 4 bases, with 9 bases between. The CDR3 DNA reads TGTGCCAGCAGTGAAAATAGGGGAGAGACCCAGTACTTC. Its protein product is CASSENRGETQYF.

The genes are TRBV5-4 and TRBJ2-1; no clear D gene. The CDR3 contains 14 residues. The germline gives CDR1 SGHNT, CDR2 YYREEE (reference sequence). V was shortened by 4 bases and J by 10 bases, with 18 bases between the two germline ends. The CDR3: CASSIPTVHKEQFF. CDR3 in DNA: TGTGCCAGCAGCATCCCTACTGTCCATAAGGAGCAGTTCTTC.

This chain connects TRBV19 to TRBJ2-1, with a weak D call TRBD2 (6 bases). CDR1 is LNHDA and CDR2 is SQIVND in the germline V gene (reference sequence). The CDR3 has 17 residues. Trimming pared 2 bases from V and 0 bases from J, leaving 14 bases between. CDR3 region: CASSIKGSGVSYNEQFF. DNA for the CDR3: TGTGCCAGTAGTATAAAGGGTTCGGGGGTCTCCTACAATGAGCAGTTCTTC.